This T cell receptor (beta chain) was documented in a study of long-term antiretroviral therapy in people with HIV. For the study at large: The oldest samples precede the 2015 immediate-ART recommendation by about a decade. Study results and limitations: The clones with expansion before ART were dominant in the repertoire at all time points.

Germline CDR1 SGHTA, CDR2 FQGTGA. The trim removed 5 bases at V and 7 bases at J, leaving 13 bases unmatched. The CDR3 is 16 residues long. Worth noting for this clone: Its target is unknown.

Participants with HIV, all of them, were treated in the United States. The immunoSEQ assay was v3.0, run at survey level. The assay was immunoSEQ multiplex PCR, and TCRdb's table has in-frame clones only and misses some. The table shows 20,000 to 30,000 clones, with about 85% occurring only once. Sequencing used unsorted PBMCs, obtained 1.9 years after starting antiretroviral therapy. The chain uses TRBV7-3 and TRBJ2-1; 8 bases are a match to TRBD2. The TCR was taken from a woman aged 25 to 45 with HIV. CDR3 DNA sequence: TGTGCCAGCAGCGACCCGCGCGGGGGGCCGGGTAATGAGCAGTTCTTC. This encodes CASSDPRGGPGNEQFF.